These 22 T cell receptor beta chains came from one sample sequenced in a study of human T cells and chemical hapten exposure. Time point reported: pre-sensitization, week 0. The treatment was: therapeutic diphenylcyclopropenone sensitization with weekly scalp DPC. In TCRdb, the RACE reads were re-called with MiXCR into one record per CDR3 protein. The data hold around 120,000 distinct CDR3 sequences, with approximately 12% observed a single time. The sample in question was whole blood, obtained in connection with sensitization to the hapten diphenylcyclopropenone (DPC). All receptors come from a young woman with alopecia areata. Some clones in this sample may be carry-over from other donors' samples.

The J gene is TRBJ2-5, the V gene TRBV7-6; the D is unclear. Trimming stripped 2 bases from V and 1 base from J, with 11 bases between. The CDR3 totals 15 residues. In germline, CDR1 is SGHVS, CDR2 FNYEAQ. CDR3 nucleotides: TGTGCCAGCAGCTTATACCCGTGGGCCCAAGAGACCCAGTACTTC. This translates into CASSLYPWAQETQYF.

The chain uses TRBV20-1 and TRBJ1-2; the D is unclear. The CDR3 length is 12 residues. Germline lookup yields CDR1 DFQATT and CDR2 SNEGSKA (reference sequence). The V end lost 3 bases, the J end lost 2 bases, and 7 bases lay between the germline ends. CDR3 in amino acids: CSASDRNYGYTF. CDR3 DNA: TGCAGTGCTAGTGACCGAAACTATGGCTACACCTTC.

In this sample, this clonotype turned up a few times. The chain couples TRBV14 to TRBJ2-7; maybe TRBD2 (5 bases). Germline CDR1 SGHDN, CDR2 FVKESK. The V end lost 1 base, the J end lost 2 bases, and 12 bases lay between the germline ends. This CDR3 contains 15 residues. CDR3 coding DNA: TGTGCCAGCAGCCAAGTCCCCTTCGGGGCCTACGAGCAGTACTTC. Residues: CASSQVPFGAYEQYF.

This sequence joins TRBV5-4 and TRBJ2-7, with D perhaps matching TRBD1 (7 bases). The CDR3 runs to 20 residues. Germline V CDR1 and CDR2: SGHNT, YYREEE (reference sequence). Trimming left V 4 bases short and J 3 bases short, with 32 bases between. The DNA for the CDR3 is TGTGCCAGCAGCCCCAGTTCCAGGGGGGCCATAGGGAATTTGTTCTACGAGCAGTACTTC. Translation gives CASSPSSRGAIGNLFYEQYF.

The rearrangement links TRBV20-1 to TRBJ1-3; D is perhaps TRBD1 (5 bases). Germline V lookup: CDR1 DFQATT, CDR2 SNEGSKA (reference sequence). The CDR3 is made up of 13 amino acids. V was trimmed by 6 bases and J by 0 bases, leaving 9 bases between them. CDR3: CSARQFSGNTIYF. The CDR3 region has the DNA TGCAGTGCCAGACAGTTCTCTGGAAACACCATATATTTT.

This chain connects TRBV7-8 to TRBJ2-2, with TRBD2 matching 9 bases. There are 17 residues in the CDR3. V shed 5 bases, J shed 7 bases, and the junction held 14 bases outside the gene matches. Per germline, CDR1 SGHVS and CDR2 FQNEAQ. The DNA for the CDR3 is TGTGCCAGCAGCACAGGGCCTAGCGGGGTGTTTATCGGGGAGCTGTTTTTT. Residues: CASSTGPSGVFIGELFF.

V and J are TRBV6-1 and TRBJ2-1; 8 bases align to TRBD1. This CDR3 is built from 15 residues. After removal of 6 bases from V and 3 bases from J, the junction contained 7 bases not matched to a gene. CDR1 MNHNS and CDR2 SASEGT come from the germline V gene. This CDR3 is CASSDTDRDYNEQFF. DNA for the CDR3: TGTGCCAGCAGCGACACGGACAGGGACTACAATGAGCAGTTCTTC.

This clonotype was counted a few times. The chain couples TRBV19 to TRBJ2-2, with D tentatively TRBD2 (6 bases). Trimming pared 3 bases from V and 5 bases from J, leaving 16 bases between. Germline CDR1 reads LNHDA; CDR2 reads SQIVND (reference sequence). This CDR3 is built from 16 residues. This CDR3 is CASSIPPGTPTGELFF. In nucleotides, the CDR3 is TGTGCCAGTAGTATCCCCCCCGGGACTCCAACCGGGGAGCTGTTTTTT.

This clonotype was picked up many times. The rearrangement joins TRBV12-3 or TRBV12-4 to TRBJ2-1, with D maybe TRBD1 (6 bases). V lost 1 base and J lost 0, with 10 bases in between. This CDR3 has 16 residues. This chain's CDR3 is CASSLGRGLSYNEQFF. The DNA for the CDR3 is TGTGCCAGCAGTTTAGGCAGGGGCCTCTCCTACAATGAGCAGTTCTTC.

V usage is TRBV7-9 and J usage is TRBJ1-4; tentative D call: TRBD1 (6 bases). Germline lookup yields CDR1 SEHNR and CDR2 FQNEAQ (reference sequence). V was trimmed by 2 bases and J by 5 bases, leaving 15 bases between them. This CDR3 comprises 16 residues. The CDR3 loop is CASSLNGGGINEKLFF. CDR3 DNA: TGTGCCAGCAGCTTAAATGGGGGCGGAATCAATGAAAAACTGTTTTTT.

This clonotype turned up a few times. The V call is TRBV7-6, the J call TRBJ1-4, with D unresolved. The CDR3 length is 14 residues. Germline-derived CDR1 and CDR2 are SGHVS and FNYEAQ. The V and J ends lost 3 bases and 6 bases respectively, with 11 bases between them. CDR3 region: CASSFWGIDEKLFF. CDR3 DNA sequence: TGTGCCAGCAGCTTCTGGGGAATTGATGAAAAACTGTTTTTT.

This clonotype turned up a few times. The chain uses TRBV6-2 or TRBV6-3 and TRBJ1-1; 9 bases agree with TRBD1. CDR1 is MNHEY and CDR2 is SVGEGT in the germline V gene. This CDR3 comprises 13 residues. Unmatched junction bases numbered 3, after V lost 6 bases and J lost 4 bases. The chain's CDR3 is CASRGQGGTEAFF. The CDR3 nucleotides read TGTGCCAGCAGGGGACAGGGTGGCACTGAAGCTTTCTTT.

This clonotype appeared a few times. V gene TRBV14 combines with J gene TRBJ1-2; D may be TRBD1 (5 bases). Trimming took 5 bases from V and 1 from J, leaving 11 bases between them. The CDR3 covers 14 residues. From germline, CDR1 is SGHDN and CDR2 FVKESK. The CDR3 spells CASSSRGVNYGYTF. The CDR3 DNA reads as TGTGCCAGCAGCTCTCGAGGGGTTAACTATGGCTACACCTTC.

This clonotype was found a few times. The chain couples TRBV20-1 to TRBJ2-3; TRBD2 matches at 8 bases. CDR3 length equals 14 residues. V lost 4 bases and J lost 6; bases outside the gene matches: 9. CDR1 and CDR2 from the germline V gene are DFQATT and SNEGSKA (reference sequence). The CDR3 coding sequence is TGCAGTGCTAAGCGGGGGACCGCGATCGATACGCAGTATTTT. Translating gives CSAKRGTAIDTQYF.

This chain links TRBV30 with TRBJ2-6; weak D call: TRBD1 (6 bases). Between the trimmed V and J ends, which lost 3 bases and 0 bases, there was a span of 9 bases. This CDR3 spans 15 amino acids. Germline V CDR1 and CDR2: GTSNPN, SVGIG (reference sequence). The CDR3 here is CAWRLQGSGANVLTF. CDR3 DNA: TGTGCCTGGAGGCTACAGGGCTCTGGGGCCAACGTCCTGACTTTC. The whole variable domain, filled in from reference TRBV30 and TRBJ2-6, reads SQTIHQWPATLVQPVGSPLSLECTVEGTSNPNLYWYRQAAGRGLQLLFYSVGIGQISSEVPQNLSASRPQDRQFILSSKKLLLSDSGFYLCAWRLQGSGANVLTFGAGSRLTVL.

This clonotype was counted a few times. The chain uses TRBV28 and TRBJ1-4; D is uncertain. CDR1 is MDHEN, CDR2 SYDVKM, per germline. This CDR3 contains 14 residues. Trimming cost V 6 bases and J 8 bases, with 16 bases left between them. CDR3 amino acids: CASRPGRAGEKLFF. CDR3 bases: TGTGCCAGCAGGCCCGGGAGGGCGGGGGAAAAACTGTTTTTT.

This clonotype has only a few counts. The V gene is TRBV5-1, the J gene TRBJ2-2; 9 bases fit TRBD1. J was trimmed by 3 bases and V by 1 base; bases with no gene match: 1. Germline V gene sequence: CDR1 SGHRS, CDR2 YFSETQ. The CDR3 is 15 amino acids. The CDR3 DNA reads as TGCGCCAGCAGCTTGAGGGACAGGGACACCGGGGAGCTGTTTTTT. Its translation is CASSLRDRDTGELFF. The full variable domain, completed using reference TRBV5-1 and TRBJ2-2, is KAGVTQTPRYLIKTRGQQVTLSCSPISGHRSVSWYQQTPGQGLQFLFEYFSETQRNKGNFPGRFSGRQFSNSRSEMNVSTLELGDSALYLCASSLRDRDTGELFFGEGSRLTVL.

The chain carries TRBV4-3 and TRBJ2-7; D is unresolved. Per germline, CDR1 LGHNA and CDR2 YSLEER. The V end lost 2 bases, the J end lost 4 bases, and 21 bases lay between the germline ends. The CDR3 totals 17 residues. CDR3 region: CASSQFSGRRGGYEQYF. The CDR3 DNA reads TGCGCCAGCAGCCAATTCTCCGGCAGGAGAGGTGGTTACGAGCAGTACTTC.

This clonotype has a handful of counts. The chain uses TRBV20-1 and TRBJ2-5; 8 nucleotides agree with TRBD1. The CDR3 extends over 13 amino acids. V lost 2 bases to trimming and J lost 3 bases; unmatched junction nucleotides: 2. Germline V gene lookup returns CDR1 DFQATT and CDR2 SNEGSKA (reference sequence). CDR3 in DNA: TGCAGTGCTAGACCAGGGGGCGAAGAGACCCAGTACTTC. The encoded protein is CSARPGGEETQYF.

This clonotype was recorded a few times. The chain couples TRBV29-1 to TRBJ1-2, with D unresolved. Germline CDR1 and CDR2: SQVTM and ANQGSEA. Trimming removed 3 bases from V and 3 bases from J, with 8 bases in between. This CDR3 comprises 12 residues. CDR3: CSVDSTYYGYTF. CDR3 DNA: TGCAGCGTTGATTCGACCTACTATGGCTACACCTTC. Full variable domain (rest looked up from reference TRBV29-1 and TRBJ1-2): SAVISQKPSRDICQRGTSLTIQCQVDSQVTMMFWYRQQPGQSLTLIATANQGSEATYESGFVIDKFPISRPNLTFSTLTVSNMSPEDSSIYLCSVDSTYYGYTFGSGTRLTVV.

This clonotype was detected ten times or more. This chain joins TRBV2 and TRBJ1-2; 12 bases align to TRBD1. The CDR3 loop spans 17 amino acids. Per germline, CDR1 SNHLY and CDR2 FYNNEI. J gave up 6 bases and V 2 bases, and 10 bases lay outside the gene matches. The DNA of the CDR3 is TGTGCCAGCAGTGAAAGGAGGGACAGGGGGCGTATAGATGGCTACACCTTC. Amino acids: CASSERRDRGRIDGYTF.

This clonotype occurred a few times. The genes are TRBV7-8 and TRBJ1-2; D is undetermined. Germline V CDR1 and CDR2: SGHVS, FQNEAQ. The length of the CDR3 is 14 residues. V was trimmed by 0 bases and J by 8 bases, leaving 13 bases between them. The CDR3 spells CASSLAAGLGGYTF. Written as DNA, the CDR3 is TGTGCCAGCAGCTTAGCTGCCGGTCTCGGAGGCTACACCTTC.